This T cell receptor (beta chain) was recorded in a study of T cell responses to AZD1222 COVID-19 vaccine (dated by TCRdb to the early 2020s). With respect to the entire study: A total of over 230 trial participants underwent TCR sequencing, of whom about 210 had received two doses of AZD1222 and around 25 had received two doses of the MenACWY control vaccine. Trial participants were enrolled into age subgroups of 18-55, 56-69 and 70-plus years, which contained 148, 28 and 57 TCR-sequenced participants, respectively.

In the case of this clone: Its target antigen remains unknown. Per-nucleotide qualities are absent, and no much larger clonotype sits a single base away.

The CDR3 regions of human TCRbeta chains were subjected to immunosequencing. The authors' analysis ran thus. Repertoire TCRs were checked for matches against a reference library of SARS-CoV-2-specific TCRs that had been generated using the MIRA antigen-specificity platform. Breadth was defined as the fraction of unique TCRs that were SARS-CoV-2-associated, and depth was defined as the fraction of total T cells that were SARS-CoV-2-associated. Using the MIRA data, each spike-specific TCR was mapped to the spike region that the TCR reacts to and placed in a CD4 or CD8 class. Log10-transformed breadth and depth values were compared by one-way ANOVA with Sidak's multiple comparisons tests. TCRdb limited this immuneACCESS table to in-frame rearrangements with V and J called. A share of clones is missing; checked studies link under half to unresolved V genes, and the rest is unexplained. That table furnishes V, J and clone size, whereas the DNA furnished D and trimming. This sample lists under 110,000 clones; over 75% were detected once. Clones ranked in the top ten supply roughly 10% of the sample.

The CDR3 holds 17 amino acids from the cysteine to the phenylalanine. Solely the CDR3 DNA is kept, with 51 bases framed from the first base. At the junction V is shortened by 5 bases and J by 6 bases; bases outside the gene matches: 17. In the germline V gene (reference sequence), CDR1 corresponds to LNHDA and CDR2 to SQIVND. What the time point label conveys for this sample: about 28 days (+/-7) after the second vaccine dose. AZD1222 recipients with second doses at about 4 weeks or about 12 weeks were pooled, because spike-specific TCR depth and breadth did not differ between schedules. Vaccinee samples were obtained from the UK trials COV001 and COV002, which included a single-blind randomized controlled phase 2/3 trial of AZD1222 (ChAdOx1 nCoV-19) in healthy adults. Trial participant PBMC samples were collected at day 0 and day 28 after the second dose for TCRbeta chain sequencing. Broad study findings and their caveats: Vaccine-associated CD4 TCRs spanned the whole spike protein, with dominant responses in regions 160-218 and 743-854. Participants were mostly white British and included more females than males, and it was suggested by the authors that clonal diversity may have been underestimated. A significant rise in spike-specific TCR breadth and depth was observed after two AZD1222 doses relative to day 0 and relative to MenACWY recipients. Only a handful of AZD1222 recipients were SARS-CoV-2 seropositive at baseline, limiting conclusions about previously exposed vaccinees. In the small 56-69-year group, the increase in depth fell short of significance, most likely because of low power. Because no day 14 peak-response samples were available, the repertoires could be characterized only after the peak T cell response. Reportedly, almost half of the unique spike-specific TCRs recognized epitopes lying outside the regions that are mutated in the B.1.351 and B.1.1.7 variants.

The sequenced sample was peripheral blood, obtained 28 days after the second AZD1222 dose. The TCR sequence derives from an adult who received the AZD1222 COVID-19 vaccine. The rearranged segments are TRBV19 and TRBJ2-7; 9 of the junction bases match TRBD2. The encoded CDR3 is CASSPRRGSGRGSEQYF. The nucleotides are TGTGCCAGTAGTCCGCGGCGGGGTAGCGGGAGAGGGAGCGAGCAGTACTTC.